Listed below are T cell receptor beta chains from one sample, sequenced in a study of identical twins. TCRdb ran MiXCR on the 5' RACE reads and lists one entry per CDR3 protein. The data hold about 340,000 distinct CDR3 sequences, with roughly an eighth observed a single time. This sample was also put to use in a study of yellow fever vaccine responses in identical twins.

Sample: CD8+ T cells sorted from blood. These TCRs come from a woman aged 18-30 years in good health. Both conserved end residues are part of each CDR3. The order of the fields is V gene, J gene, clone size, D gene, CDR3 DNA, CDR3 protein. A D gene is named only where the DNA matches it firmly. Rows give clone size only sometimes, using once, few, many, or a class for an expanded clone.

V: TRBV7-8; J: TRBJ2-1; size: few; D: TRBD2; DNA: TGTGCCAGCAGCTTAGCATCACTAGCGGGTTACAATGAGCAGTTCTTC; CDR3: CASSLASLAGYNEQFF
V: TRBV12-3/TRBV12-4; J: TRBJ1-5; size: many; D: TRBD1; DNA: TGTGCCAGCAGCGGTGTGACAGGGCTCCAGCATTTT; CDR3: CASSGVTGLQHF
V: TRBV5-1; J: TRBJ2-7; size: -; D: -; DNA: TGCGCCAGCAGCCTGGACAGCCTATTCTACGAGCAGTACTTC; CDR3: CASSLDSLFYEQYF
V: TRBV5-4; J: TRBJ2-2; size: -; D: -; DNA: TGTGCCAGCAGCTTGGAAGGATTAATCACCGGGGAGCTGTTTTTT; CDR3: CASSLEGLITGELFF
V: TRBV20-1; J: TRBJ2-1; size: -; D: -; DNA: TGCAGTGCTTCCCCTAGCGCGCATACCTACAATGAGCAGTTCTTC; CDR3: CSASPSAHTYNEQFF
V: TRBV7-7; J: TRBJ2-2; size: -; D: -; DNA: TGTGCCAGCAGCCCCGTGGTGGGGAGAAGTCCCGGGGAGCTGTTTTTT; CDR3: CASSPVVGRSPGELFF
V: TRBV7-8; J: TRBJ2-1; size: -; D: -; DNA: TGTGCCATCTCGGGGGCCGTCGGGGGCTCCTACAATGAGCAGTTCTTC; CDR3: CAISGAVGGSYNEQFF
V: TRBV9; J: TRBJ1-1; size: few; D: -; DNA: TGTGCCAGCAGCTCCCCAGGGAACACTGAAGCTTTCTTT; CDR3: CASSSPGNTEAFF
V: TRBV20-1; J: TRBJ2-1; size: few; D: -; DNA: TGCAGTGCTAGAGATCTGGAGCGGAGCTCCTACAATGAGCAGTTCTTC; CDR3: CSARDLERSSYNEQFF
V: TRBV29-1; J: TRBJ1-2; size: -; D: -; DNA: TGCAGCGTTGAAGTGCCGACCCAAGGACATCGCGACGGCTACACCTTC; CDR3: CSVEVPTQGHRDGYTF
V: TRBV24-1; J: TRBJ2-2; size: few; D: -; DNA: TGTGCCACCAGGGACTCCGGCGGGGAGCTGTTTTTT; CDR3: CATRDSGGELFF
V: TRBV12-3/TRBV12-4; J: TRBJ2-7; size: few; D: -; DNA: TGTGCCAGCAGTTTAGAACGGGGCCGGAGGGAGCAGTACTTC; CDR3: CASSLERGRREQYF
V: TRBV9; J: TRBJ1-6; size: -; D: -; DNA: TGTGCCAGCAGCGTGGACCCCGAAGGCCCTGTTAATTCACCCCTCCACTTT; CDR3: CASSVDPEGPVNSPLHF
V: TRBV5-5; J: TRBJ2-7; size: -; D: -; DNA: TGTGCCAGCAGCTCCGTGCTAGGGACCTACGAGCAGTACTTC; CDR3: CASSSVLGTYEQYF
V: TRBV19; J: TRBJ2-7; size: -; D: TRBD2; DNA: TGTGCCAGTAGCCCAGCGGGAGGGCCTCACGAGCAGTACTTC; CDR3: CASSPAGGPHEQYF
V: TRBV6-4; J: TRBJ2-5; size: -; D: -; DNA: TGTGCCAGCAGCATGGCAGCGTGGGAGACCCAGTACTTC; CDR3: CASSMAAWETQYF
V: TRBV13; J: TRBJ2-3; size: -; D: -; DNA: TGTGCCAGCAGCTTAAGGGGCTCGGCGGGCTACAACACAGATACGCAGTATTTT; CDR3: CASSLRGSAGYNTDTQYF
V: TRBV7-6; J: TRBJ2-1; size: few; D: -; DNA: TGTGCCAGCAGCGGTGGGACGCTGAGCTCCTACAATGAGCAGTTCTTC; CDR3: CASSGGTLSSYNEQFF
V: TRBV4-1; J: TRBJ2-3; size: few; D: TRBD2; DNA: TGCGCCAGCAGCCAAGAGGGGAGCGGGGGAGATTGGGGTACGCAGTATTTT; CDR3: CASSQEGSGGDWGTQYF
V: TRBV5-1; J: TRBJ2-5; size: many; D: -; DNA: TGCGCCAGCAGCTCCCGTCTGTCGATCTACCAAGAGACCCAGTACTTC; CDR3: CASSSRLSIYQETQYF
V: TRBV11-2; J: TRBJ2-3; size: few; D: -; DNA: TGTGCCAGCAGCTTAGTGAGAGGGGGAGAGACGCCACTCCTATCAGATACGCAGTATTTT; CDR3: CASSLVRGGETPLLSDTQYF
V: TRBV10-3; J: TRBJ2-1; size: few; D: -; DNA: TGTGCCATCAGTGAATCCAGGCAGAACTCCTACAATGAGCAGTTCTTC; CDR3: CAISESRQNSYNEQFF
V: TRBV7-6; J: TRBJ2-2; size: few; D: -; DNA: TGTGCCAGCAGCTTAGCGTTCGCCGGGGAGCTGTTTTTT; CDR3: CASSLAFAGELFF
V: TRBV7-9; J: TRBJ2-5; size: -; D: TRBD1; DNA: TGTGCCAGCAGCATATCAGGGGGTTTGGAGACCCAGTACTTC; CDR3: CASSISGGLETQYF
V: TRBV11-2; J: TRBJ2-1; size: -; D: TRBD2; DNA: TGTGCCAGCAGCCACGGGACTAGCGGAAGGGTCAATGAGCAGTTCTTC; CDR3: CASSHGTSGRVNEQFF
V: TRBV6-5; J: TRBJ2-1; size: -; D: TRBD2; DNA: TGTGCCAGCAGTTACCGCCCAACTAGCGGGGGTGGTTTTGAGCAGTTCTTC; CDR3: CASSYRPTSGGGFEQFF
V: TRBV3-1; J: TRBJ2-5; size: few; D: -; DNA: TGTGCCAGCAGCCAAGTGAGGGCGGTGGAGACCCAGTACTTC; CDR3: CASSQVRAVETQYF
V: TRBV10-3; J: TRBJ2-1; size: -; D: -; DNA: TGTGCCATCAGTGAAGGGGTATACAATGAGCAGTTCTTC; CDR3: CAISEGVYNEQFF
V: TRBV19; J: TRBJ2-1; size: -; D: TRBD1; DNA: TGTGCCAGTATGAGACAGGGACCCAGCAATGAGCAGTTCTTC; CDR3: CASMRQGPSNEQFF
V: TRBV12-3/TRBV12-4; J: TRBJ2-2; size: many; D: -; DNA: TGTGCCAGCAGTCCCACCTTCAACACCGGGGAGCTGTTTTTT; CDR3: CASSPTFNTGELFF
V: TRBV7-6; J: TRBJ2-1; size: many; D: -; DNA: TGTGCCAGCAGCACTAGCCCATTTTCCTACAATGAGCAGTTCTTC; CDR3: CASSTSPFSYNEQFF
V: TRBV20-1; J: TRBJ2-5; size: -; D: TRBD2; DNA: TGCAGTGCTAGAGATATGGCGGGAGGGCTGGAGACCCAGTACTTC; CDR3: CSARDMAGGLETQYF
V: TRBV10-2; J: TRBJ2-3; size: -; D: -; DNA: TGCGCCAGCAGTGTAATATTTGCAGATACGCAGTATTTT; CDR3: CASSVIFADTQYF
V: TRBV12-5; J: TRBJ1-2; size: many; D: TRBD1; DNA: TGTGCTAGTGCTAGGACAGGGTACGGCTACACCTTC; CDR3: CASARTGYGYTF
V: TRBV12-3/TRBV12-4; J: TRBJ2-1; size: many; D: -; DNA: TGTGCCAGCCGCCTGAACAATGAGCAGTTCTTC; CDR3: CASRLNNEQFF
V: TRBV6-1; J: TRBJ2-1; size: many; D: TRBD2; DNA: TGTGCCAGCAGTGAACCGGGAGGTGCCTACAATGAGCAGTTCTTC; CDR3: CASSEPGGAYNEQFF
V: TRBV6-5; J: TRBJ2-7; size: -; D: TRBD2; DNA: TGTGCCAGCAGTTATAGCGGGAACTCCTACAAGCAGTACTTC; CDR3: CASSYSGNSYKQYF
V: TRBV6-5; J: TRBJ2-2; size: -; D: -; DNA: TGTGCCAGCAGTTATGGGGCTTTGAACACCGGGGAGCTGTTTTTT; CDR3: CASSYGALNTGELFF
V: TRBV13; J: TRBJ2-7; size: -; D: -; DNA: TGTGCCAGCAGCCTCCTGCGATCAACCTTTGGCGAGCAGTACTTC; CDR3: CASSLLRSTFGEQYF
V: TRBV12-3/TRBV12-4; J: TRBJ1-4; size: -; D: TRBD1; DNA: TGTGCCAGCAGTCCCACAGGGGGCATTGAAAAACTGTTTTTT; CDR3: CASSPTGGIEKLFF
V: TRBV7-9; J: TRBJ2-7; size: -; D: -; DNA: TGTGCCAGCAGCTTAGAAGTGGGGAGCTCCTACGAGCAGTACTTC; CDR3: CASSLEVGSSYEQYF
V: TRBV5-1; J: TRBJ2-7; size: -; D: TRBD2; DNA: TGCGCCAGCGGCTTGGTTGGTAGCGGGAGTGACGAGCAGTACTTC; CDR3: CASGLVGSGSDEQYF
V: TRBV7-6; J: TRBJ2-1; size: -; D: TRBD2; DNA: TGTGCCAGCAGCTTGGCCCGGTGGGGACTAGCGGGAGAGGGTGAGCAGTTCTTC; CDR3: CASSLARWGLAGEGEQFF
V: TRBV5-6; J: TRBJ2-3; size: few; D: TRBD2; DNA: TGTGCCAGCAGCTTCCGTAGCGGGAGCACAGATACGCAGTATTTT; CDR3: CASSFRSGSTDTQYF
V: TRBV9; J: TRBJ1-1; size: -; D: -; DNA: TGTGCCAGCAGCGTGTGGGGGGGTGACACTGAAGCTTTCTTT; CDR3: CASSVWGGDTEAFF
V: TRBV5-1; J: TRBJ1-1; size: -; D: TRBD1; DNA: TGCGCCAGCAGCTTCGACAGGGGGTCCACTGAAGCTTTCTTT; CDR3: CASSFDRGSTEAFF
V: TRBV9; J: TRBJ2-3; size: -; D: TRBD2; DNA: TGTGCCAGCAGCTTAAGGACTAGTACTACAGATACGCAGTATTTT; CDR3: CASSLRTSTTDTQYF
V: TRBV27; J: TRBJ2-3; size: few; D: -; DNA: TGTGCCAGCAGTTTAAGCGGAGTCAGCACAGATACGCAGTATTTT; CDR3: CASSLSGVSTDTQYF
V: TRBV27; J: TRBJ2-3; size: -; D: TRBD2; DNA: TGTGCCAGCAGTTTAGGACGCGGGGGGAATACGCAGTATTTT; CDR3: CASSLGRGGNTQYF
V: TRBV12-3/TRBV12-4; J: TRBJ2-3; size: few; D: -; DNA: TGTGCCAGCAGAACCACAGATACGCAGTATTTT; CDR3: CASRTTDTQYF
V: TRBV29-1; J: TRBJ1-2; size: -; D: -; DNA: TGCAGCGTCCCGAGGGGAGGGGGGAGATCTGAATATGGCTACACCTTC; CDR3: CSVPRGGGRSEYGYTF
V: TRBV4-1; J: TRBJ2-3; size: few; D: -; DNA: TGCGCCAGCAGCGAGGTGACGGCAGATACGCAGTATTTT; CDR3: CASSEVTADTQYF
V: TRBV6-2/TRBV6-3; J: TRBJ1-2; size: -; D: -; DNA: TGTGCCAGCAGTTACTCCGCGGACACCGGGGTGGACTATGGCTACACCTTC; CDR3: CASSYSADTGVDYGYTF
V: TRBV4-1; J: TRBJ2-7; size: few; D: -; DNA: TGCGCCAGCAGCCCCAGGGACGGTAACGAGCAGTACTTC; CDR3: CASSPRDGNEQYF
V: TRBV7-9; J: TRBJ1-1; size: -; D: -; DNA: TGTGCCAGCAGCTTAGCTTTTAAAGACAGGAGTGCATCGAACACTGAAGCTTTCTTT; CDR3: CASSLAFKDRSASNTEAFF